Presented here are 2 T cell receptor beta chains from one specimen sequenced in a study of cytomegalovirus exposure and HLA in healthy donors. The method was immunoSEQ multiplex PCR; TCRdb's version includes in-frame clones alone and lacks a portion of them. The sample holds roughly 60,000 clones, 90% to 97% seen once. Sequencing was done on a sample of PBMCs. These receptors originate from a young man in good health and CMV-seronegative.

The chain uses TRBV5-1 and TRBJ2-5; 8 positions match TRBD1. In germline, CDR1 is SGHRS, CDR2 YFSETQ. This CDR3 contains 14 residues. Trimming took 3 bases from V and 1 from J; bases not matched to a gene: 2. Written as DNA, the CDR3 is TGCGCCAGCAGCTCACAGGGGGTCCAAGAGACCCAGTACTTC. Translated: CASSSQGVQETQYF.

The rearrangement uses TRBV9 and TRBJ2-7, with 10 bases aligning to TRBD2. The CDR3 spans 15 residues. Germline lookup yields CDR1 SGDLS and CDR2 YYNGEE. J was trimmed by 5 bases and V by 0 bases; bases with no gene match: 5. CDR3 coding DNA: TGTGCCAGCAGCGTAGGGGGGCTAGCGGGAGACGAGCAGTACTTC. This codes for CASSVGGLAGDEQYF.